What follows are 26 T cell receptor beta chains derived from one specimen sequenced in a study of T cell responses to AZD1222 COVID-19 vaccine. Only in-frame clones appear in the TCRdb table, and some are missing; sequencing was by immunoSEQ multiplex PCR. The sample comprises 73,000 or so clones, around 89% of which are singletons, and about 20% rests with the top ten. Sequencing used peripheral blood, obtained on day 0 of AZD1222 vaccination. The receptor source for this set is an adult in good health.

The rearrangement links TRBV7-9 to TRBJ1-2, with 8 bases identical to TRBD1. The CDR3 totals 16 residues. The V segment lost 4 bases and the J segment 0 bases; nucleotides outside the gene matches: 7. Per the germline V gene, CDR1 is SEHNR and CDR2 is FQNEAQ (reference sequence). The CDR3, as DNA: TGTGCCAGCAGCTCCGCCGGACAGGGAGCTAACTATGGCTACACCTTC. This sequence encodes CASSSAGQGANYGYTF.

This clone was observed a single time. The chain links TRBV18 to TRBJ1-1; the D is unclear. Between the trimmed V and J ends, which lost 2 bases and 5 bases, there was a span of 15 bases. CDR1 and CDR2 from the germline V gene are KGHSH and LQKENI. This CDR3 comprises 15 residues. CDR3 sequence (DNA): TGTGCCAGCTCACCAGGGGATCTGGGATGGACTGAAGCTTTCTTT. As protein: CASSPGDLGWTEAFF.

The chain links TRBV27 to TRBJ1-2; D is unclear. Trimming left V 0 bases short and J 4 bases short, with 6 bases between. Germline V gives CDR1 MNHEY, CDR2 SMNVEV (reference sequence). The CDR3 spans 13 residues. CDR3 coding DNA: TGTGCCAGCAGTTTATCGAGTGGCTATGGCTACACCTTC. Protein: CASSLSSGYGYTF.

The chain joins TRBV30 to TRBJ1-5, with a tentative D call TRBD1 (6 bases). The V gene lost 1 base and the J gene lost 3 bases, with 7 bases spanning the gap. Germline CDR1 reads GTSNPN; CDR2 reads SVGIG (reference sequence). The CDR3 extends over 13 amino acids. The CDR3: CAWSGQDNQPQHF. As DNA, the CDR3 is TGTGCCTGGAGTGGACAGGACAATCAGCCCCAGCATTTT.

The sample holds one count of this clone. The chain joins TRBV9 to TRBJ1-5; 10 bases are shared with TRBD1. This CDR3 contains 16 residues. The trim removed 7 bases at V and 2 bases at J, leaving 9 bases unmatched. Germline loops: CDR1 SGDLS, CDR2 YYNGEE. CDR3 amino acids: CASVGQGPPGNQPQHF. DNA for the CDR3: TGTGCCAGCGTGGGACAGGGGCCCCCTGGCAATCAGCCCCAGCATTTT. Based on the CDR3 plus reference TRBV9 and TRBJ1-5, the full variable domain is DSGVTQTPKHLITATGQRVTLRCSPRSGDLSVYWYQQSLDQGLQFLIQYYNGEERAKGNILERFSAQQFPDLHSELNLSSLELGDSALYFCASVGQGPPGNQPQHFGDGTRLSIL.

The rearrangement uses TRBV7-2 and TRBJ1-6; unclear D gene. The CDR3 runs to 14 residues. V was trimmed by 4 bases and J by 5 bases, leaving 9 bases between them. Germline V gene sequence: CDR1 SGHTA, CDR2 FQGNSA. DNA of the CDR3: TGTGCCAGCAGCTCCGCCGTTAATAATTCACCCCTCCACTTT. It codes for CASSSAVNNSPLHF.

This rearrangement joins TRBV6-5 to TRBJ1-4, with a weak D call TRBD1 (6 bases). This CDR3 is built from 15 residues. Germline V gene data show CDR1 as MNHEY and CDR2 as SVGAGI. V lost 5 bases and J 2 bases, leaving 12 bases between the germline ends. The CDR3 here is CASSPRTATNEKLFF. The CDR3, as DNA: TGTGCCAGCAGTCCCAGGACAGCGACTAATGAAAAACTGTTTTTT.

The chain has TRBV11-2 and TRBJ2-1; a possible D gene is TRBD2 (6 bases). The CDR3 sequence is 15 residues long. CDR1 is SGHAT and CDR2 is FQNNGV in the germline V gene. V shed 1 base and J shed 4 bases, with 11 bases lying between them. The CDR3 sequence is CASSLASAGYNEQFF. CDR3 sequence (DNA): TGTGCCAGCAGCTTAGCTTCTGCGGGGTACAATGAGCAGTTCTTC.

The rearrangement uses TRBV2 and TRBJ2-6; 12 nucleotides agree with TRBD1. J was trimmed by 0 bases and V by 3 bases; bases with no gene match: 6. The CDR3 length is 19 residues. The germline V gene encodes CDR1 SNHLY and CDR2 FYNNEI. Here the CDR3 DNA reads TGTGCCAGCAGTGATCCCGGGACAGGGGGCACCTCTGGGGCCAACGTCCTGACTTTC. Amino acid sequence: CASSDPGTGGTSGANVLTF.

The V call is TRBV6-2 or TRBV6-3, the J call TRBJ1-2; 12 positions agree with TRBD1. This CDR3 is 14 amino acids long. V shed 5 bases, J shed 4 bases, and the junction held 2 bases outside the gene matches. The germline V gene encodes CDR1 MNHEY and CDR2 SVGEGT. The CDR3 bases are TGTGCCAGCAGTACGGGACAGGGGGCCTATGGCTACACCTTC. This sequence encodes CASSTGQGAYGYTF.

The chain combines TRBV29-1 with TRBJ2-6; the D gene is possibly TRBD1 (6 bases). Germline loops: CDR1 SQVTM, CDR2 ANQGSEA. The CDR3 is 16 residues long. Between the trimmed V and J ends, which lost 4 bases and 0 bases, there was a span of 13 bases. The CDR3 sequence: CSVASGAHSGANVLTF. CDR3 in DNA: TGCAGCGTTGCTTCAGGGGCTCACTCTGGGGCCAACGTCCTGACTTTC. The complete variable domain, with remaining parts taken from reference TRBV29-1 and TRBJ2-6, reads SAVISQKPSRDICQRGTSLTIQCQVDSQVTMMFWYRQQPGQSLTLIATANQGSEATYESGFVIDKFPISRPNLTFSTLTVSNMSPEDSSIYLCSVASGAHSGANVLTFGAGSRLTVL.

The V gene is TRBV12-2, the J gene TRBJ2-7; the tabulated D call, TRBD1, remains unverified against the DNA. TRBV12-2 is a pseudogene segment. The CDR3 consists of 18 residues. CDR3 sequence reads: CASPTHLNDSAPSREQYF. The CDR3 DNA is TGTGCAAGTCCCACACACCTTAACGACAGTGCTCCTTCCCGAGAGCAGTACTTC.

This chain connects TRBV28 to TRBJ2-7; no definite D call. Germline lookup yields CDR1 MDHEN and CDR2 SYDVKM. The CDR3 runs 14 residues. Deletions cut 5 bases from V and 12 bases from J, with 23 bases between. The CDR3 sequence: CASSAGSAVRLWYF. The CDR3 DNA reads TGTGCCAGCAGTGCCGGGTCGGCGGTTCGTTTATGGTACTTC. Filled out from reference TRBV28 and TRBJ2-7, the complete variable domain reads DVKVTQSSRYLVKRTGEKVFLECVQDMDHENMFWYRQDPGLGLRLIYFSYDVKMKEKGDIPEGYSVSREKKERFSLILESASTNQTSMYLCASSAGSAVRLWYFGPGTRLTVT.

The gene calls are TRBV9 and TRBJ1-6; possibly TRBD1 for D (6 bases). This CDR3 contains 14 residues. Germline V gene data show CDR1 as SGDLS and CDR2 as YYNGEE. With 2 bases removed from V and 6 bases from J, the gap between germline ends came to 9 bases. CDR3 loop: CASSVTGFNSPLHF. The CDR3 DNA sequence: TGTGCCAGCAGCGTGACAGGATTTAATTCACCCCTCCACTTT.

The chain links TRBV4-2 to TRBJ1-2; maybe TRBD1 (5 bases). V was clipped by 0 bases and J by 7 bases, with 18 bases between them. The CDR3 consists of 16 residues. The germline CDR1 and CDR2 sequences are LGHNA and YNFKEQ. CDR3 DNA sequence: TGTGCCAGCAGCCAAGATCGGGTAGGGGCCGGCTTTGGCTACACCTTC. This encodes CASSQDRVGAGFGYTF.

The chain is built from TRBV5-1 and TRBJ1-1, with unresolved D. The germline V gene encodes CDR1 SGHRS and CDR2 YFSETQ. This CDR3 region has 14 residues. V gave up 6 bases and J gave up 1 base, with 13 bases separating them. CDR3 in amino acids: CASTLQTGNTEAFF. The CDR3 DNA reads as TGCGCCAGCACCTTACAGACGGGGAACACTGAAGCTTTCTTT.

J is TRBJ2-3 and V is TRBV5-4, with 9 nucleotides matching TRBD2. This CDR3 is 16 amino acids long. V shed 0 bases, J shed 3 bases, and the junction held 5 bases outside the gene matches. In germline, CDR1 is SGHNT, CDR2 YYREEE (reference sequence). DNA of the CDR3: TGTGCCAGCAGCTTGGTTGGTAGCGGGAGAACAGATACGCAGTATTTT. It yields the protein CASSLVGSGRTDTQYF.

This sequence joins TRBV5-1 and TRBJ2-3; 10 nucleotides match TRBD2. The CDR3 has 16 amino acids. V gave up 4 bases and J gave up 2 bases; unmatched junction bases: 7. CDR1 is SGHRS, CDR2 YFSETQ, per germline. CDR3 residues: CASSVRTSGHTDTQYF. CDR3 sequence (DNA): TGCGCCAGCAGCGTACGGACTAGCGGACACACAGATACGCAGTATTTT.

The chain couples TRBV27 to TRBJ1-6; 7 nucleotides match TRBD1. Trimming at V came to 3 bases and at J to 10 bases, leaving 3 bases not matched to a gene. Germline V gene sequence: CDR1 MNHEY, CDR2 SMNVEV (reference sequence). CDR3 length equals 13 residues. The CDR3 sequence is CASSFPGGSPLHF. The CDR3 coding sequence is TGTGCCAGCAGTTTCCCAGGGGGGTCACCCCTCCACTTT.

The gene calls are TRBV24-1 and TRBJ2-3, with 10 bases lining up with TRBD1. This CDR3 has 21 amino acids. Germline CDR1 reads KGHDR; CDR2 reads SFDVKD. V trimming: 9 bases; J trimming: 3 bases; junction bases outside the gene matches: 26. The DNA for the CDR3 is TGTGCCACCGGAGAAAAAATGATGACAGGGGGCGAATTTATGAAAACAGATACGCAGTATTTT. It encodes CATGEKMMTGGEFMKTDTQYF.

With regard to this clone: One end of the junction fails to match germline, which may point to a read error. The V gene is TRBV19, the J gene TRBJ1-5; D remains unclear. Per the germline V gene, CDR1 is LNHDA and CDR2 is SQIVND (reference sequence). The CDR3 sequence is 17 residues long. CDR3: CASSLEGTTPVYQPQHF. The DNA of the CDR3 is TGTGCCAGTAGTCTAGAAGGTACGACCCCAGTGTACCAGCCCCAGCATTTT.

This rearrangement joins TRBV6-5 to TRBJ1-5; D possibly corresponds to TRBD1 (6 bases). CDR3 length: 15 residues. Germline V lookup: CDR1 MNHEY, CDR2 SVGAGI. The V and J ends lost 5 bases and 5 bases respectively, with 16 bases between them. The CDR3 protein is CASSPRGRRDQPQHF. CDR3 coding DNA: TGTGCCAGCAGTCCCAGGGGTCGGAGGGATCAGCCCCAGCATTTT.

The rearrangement joins TRBV27 to TRBJ2-1, with a possible D match to TRBD1 (6 bases). The CDR3 consists of 16 residues. Germline V lookup: CDR1 MNHEY, CDR2 SMNVEV (reference sequence). Trimming stripped 8 bases from V and 0 bases from J, with 17 bases between. This chain's CDR3 is CASQLSRGSSYNEQFF. In DNA, the CDR3 is TGTGCCAGCCAACTATCTAGGGGGAGCTCCTACAATGAGCAGTTCTTC.

The chain couples TRBV10-3 to TRBJ2-7; 11 nucleotides align to TRBD1. The CDR3 runs 17 residues. CDR1 ENHRY and CDR2 SYGVKD come from the germline V gene. V gave up 4 bases and J gave up 7 bases; unmatched junction bases: 15. CDR3 region: CAISGVLGTGGLGEQYF. The CDR3 nucleotides read TGTGCCATCAGTGGAGTCTTGGGGACAGGGGGTTTGGGTGAGCAGTACTTC.

The rearrangement joins TRBV19 to TRBJ2-7; D is unresolved. This CDR3 region has 14 residues. Germline CDR1 is LNHDA and CDR2 is SQIVND (reference sequence). Trimming removed 1 base at V and 2 bases at J, with 9 bases between. The CDR3 spells CASSIGPGTYEQYF. CDR3 bases: TGTGCCAGTAGTATAGGTCCAGGAACCTACGAGCAGTACTTC.

DNA for the CDR3: TGTGCCAGCAGGCTTACTGACCTGGCCCTCCTCCACTTT. This gives the protein CASRLTDLALLHF. The chain uses TRBV12-3 or TRBV12-4 and TRBJ1-6, with D hard to call. This CDR3 has 13 amino acids. V lost 6 bases to trimming and J lost 15 bases, with 18 bases between them.